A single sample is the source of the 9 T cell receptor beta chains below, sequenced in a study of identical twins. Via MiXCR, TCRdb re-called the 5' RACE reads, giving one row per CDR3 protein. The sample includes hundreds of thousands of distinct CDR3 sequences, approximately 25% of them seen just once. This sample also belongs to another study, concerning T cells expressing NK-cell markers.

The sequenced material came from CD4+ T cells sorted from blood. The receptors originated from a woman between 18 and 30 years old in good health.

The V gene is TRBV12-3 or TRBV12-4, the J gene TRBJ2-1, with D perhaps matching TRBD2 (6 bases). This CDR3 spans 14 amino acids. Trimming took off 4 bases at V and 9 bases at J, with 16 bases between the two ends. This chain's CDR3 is CASSYSGGILEQFF. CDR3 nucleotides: TGTGCCAGCAGTTACTCTGGCGGGATCCTTGAGCAGTTCTTC.

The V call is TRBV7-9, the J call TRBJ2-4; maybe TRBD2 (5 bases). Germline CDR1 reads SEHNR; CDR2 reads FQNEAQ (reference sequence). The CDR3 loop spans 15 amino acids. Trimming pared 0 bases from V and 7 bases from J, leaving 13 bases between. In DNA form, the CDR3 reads TGTGCCAGCAGCTTAGCGTCGGGGTTCCGGAACATTCAGTACTTC. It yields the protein CASSLASGFRNIQYF.

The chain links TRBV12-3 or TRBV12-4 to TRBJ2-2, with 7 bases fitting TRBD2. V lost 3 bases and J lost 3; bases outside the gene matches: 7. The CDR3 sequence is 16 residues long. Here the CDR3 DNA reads TGTGCCAGCAGTTTCCAGACTAGCCCCGACACCGGGGAGCTGTTTTTT. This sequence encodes CASSFQTSPDTGELFF.

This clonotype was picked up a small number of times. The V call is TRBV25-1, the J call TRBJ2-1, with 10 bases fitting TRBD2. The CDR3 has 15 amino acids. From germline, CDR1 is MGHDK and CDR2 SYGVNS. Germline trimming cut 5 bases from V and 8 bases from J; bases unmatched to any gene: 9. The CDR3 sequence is CASSSPGLATDEQFF. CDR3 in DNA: TGTGCCAGCAGTAGTCCGGGACTAGCGACCGATGAGCAGTTCTTC.

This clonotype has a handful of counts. CDR3 region: CATSRVRYQETQYF. For the CDR3, the DNA is TGTGCCACCAGCAGAGTTCGGTACCAAGAGACCCAGTACTTC. This chain joins TRBV15 and TRBJ2-5; D gene unclear. The germline V gene encodes CDR1 LNHNV and CDR2 YYDKDF (reference sequence). The CDR3 has 14 amino acids. V was cut by 1 base and J by 0 bases, with 6 bases left in between. The full variable domain, in which reference TRBV15 and TRBJ2-5 provide the parts outside the CDR3, is DAMVIQNPRYQVTQFGKPVTLSCSQTLNHNVMYWYQQKSSQAPKLLFHYYDKDFNNEADTPDNFQSRRPNTSFCFLDIRSPGLGDTAMYLCATSRVRYQETQYFGPGTRLLVL.

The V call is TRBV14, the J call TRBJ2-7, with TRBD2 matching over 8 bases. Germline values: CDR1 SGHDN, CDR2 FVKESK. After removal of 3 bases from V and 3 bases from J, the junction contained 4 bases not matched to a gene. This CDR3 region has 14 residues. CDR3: CASSHAGGGYEQYF. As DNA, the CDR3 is TGTGCCAGCAGCCACGCGGGAGGAGGCTACGAGCAGTACTTC.

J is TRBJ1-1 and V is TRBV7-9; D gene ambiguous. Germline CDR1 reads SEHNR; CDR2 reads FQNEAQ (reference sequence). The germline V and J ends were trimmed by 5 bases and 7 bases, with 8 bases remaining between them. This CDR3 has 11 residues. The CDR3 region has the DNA TGTGCCAGCAGCCGGATCGGTGAAGCTTTCTTT. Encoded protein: CASSRIGEAFF.

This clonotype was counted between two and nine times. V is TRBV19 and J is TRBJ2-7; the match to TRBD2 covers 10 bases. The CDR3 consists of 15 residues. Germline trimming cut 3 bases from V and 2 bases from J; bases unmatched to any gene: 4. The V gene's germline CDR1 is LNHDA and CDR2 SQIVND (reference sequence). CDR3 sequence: CASSMGLALTYEQYF. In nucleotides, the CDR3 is TGTGCCAGTAGTATGGGACTAGCGCTGACCTACGAGCAGTACTTC.

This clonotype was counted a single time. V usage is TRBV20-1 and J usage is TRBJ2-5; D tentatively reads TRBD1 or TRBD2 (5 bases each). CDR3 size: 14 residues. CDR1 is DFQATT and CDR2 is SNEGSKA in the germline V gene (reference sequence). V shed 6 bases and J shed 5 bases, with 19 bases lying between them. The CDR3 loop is CSAPERRKGETQYF. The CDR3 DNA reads TGCAGTGCCCCGGAAAGGAGGAAGGGGGAGACCCAGTACTTC.